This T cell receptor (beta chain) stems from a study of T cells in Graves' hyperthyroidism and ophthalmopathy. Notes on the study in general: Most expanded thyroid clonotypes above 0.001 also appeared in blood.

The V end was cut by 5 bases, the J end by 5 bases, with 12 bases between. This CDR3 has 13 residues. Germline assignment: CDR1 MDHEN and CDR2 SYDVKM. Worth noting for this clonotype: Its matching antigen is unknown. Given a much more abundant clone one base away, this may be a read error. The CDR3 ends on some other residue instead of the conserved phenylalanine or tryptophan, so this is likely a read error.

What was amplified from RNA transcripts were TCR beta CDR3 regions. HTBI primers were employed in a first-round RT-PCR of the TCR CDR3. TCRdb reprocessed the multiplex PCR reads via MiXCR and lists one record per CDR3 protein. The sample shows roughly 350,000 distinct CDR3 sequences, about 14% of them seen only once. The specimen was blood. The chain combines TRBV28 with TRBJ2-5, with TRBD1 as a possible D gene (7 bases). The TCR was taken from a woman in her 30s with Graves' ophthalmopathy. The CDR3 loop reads CASSPTGRETQYL. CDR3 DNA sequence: TGTGCCAGCAGTCCGACAGGGAGGGAGACCCAGTACCTC.